These T cell receptor beta chains were read from a single sample in a study of cytomegalovirus exposure and HLA in healthy donors. Only in-frame clones appear in the TCRdb table, and some are missing; sequencing was by immunoSEQ multiplex PCR. This sample has roughly 150,000 clones, with around four fifths found just once. Specimen: PBMCs. The source is a young man in good health and CMV-seronegative. The CDR3 runs from the conserved cysteine through the conserved F or W. Fields, in order: J gene, V gene, clone size, D gene, CDR3 DNA, CDR3 protein. D genes are given only for firm matches. The listing skips clone size in some rows; elsewhere it reads once, few, many or a size class.

>TRBJ2-4|TRBV7-2|few|NA
TGTGCCAGCAGCTTAACCGGCGGAGCCAAAAACATTCAGTACTTC
CASSLTGGAKNIQYF
>TRBJ2-7|TRBV6-5|NA|NA
TGTGCCAGCCGTACAGGGTTCTACGAGCAGTACTTC
CASRTGFYEQYF
>TRBJ2-7|TRBV10-3|NA|NA
TGTGCCATCAGTGGCGCAGGATACGAGCAGTACTTC
CAISGAGYEQYF
>TRBJ2-1|TRBV7-3|NA|TRBD2
TGTGCCAGCAGCCTCACCGGACTAGCCTACAATGAGCAGTTCTTC
CASSLTGLAYNEQFF
>TRBJ1-1|TRBV6-1|once|NA
TGTGCCAGCAGTACACAGGGAAACACTGAAGCTTTCTTT
CASSTQGNTEAFF
>TRBJ1-5|TRBV6-6|NA|TRBD1
TGTGCCAGCAGTTACCTGTCGGGACAGGGATATCAGCCCCAGCATTTT
CASSYLSGQGYQPQHF
>TRBJ1-1|TRBV6-5|NA|NA
TGTGCCAGCAGACATAACACTGAAGCTTTCTTT
CASRHNTEAFF
>TRBJ2-7|TRBV6-6|NA|NA
TGTGCCAGCAGTTACTCCGCGTTCCAGGTCTCCTACGAGCAGTACTTC
CASSYSAFQVSYEQYF
>TRBJ1-5|TRBV10-2|NA|TRBD1
TGCGCCAGCAGTGAGGGGACAGGGATTCAGCCCCAGCATTTT
CASSEGTGIQPQHF
>TRBJ2-1|TRBV6-5|few|NA
TGTGCCAGCAGTTACGGACAGTACAATGAGCAGTTCTTC
CASSYGQYNEQFF
>TRBJ2-7|TRBV10-1|NA|TRBD2
TGCGCCAGCGGGACTAGCGGTTCCTACGAGCAGTACTTC
CASGTSGSYEQYF
>TRBJ2-3|TRBV7-3|NA|NA
TGTGCCAGCAGCTCACCCGGGACTTGGGCGGATACGCAGTATTTT
CASSSPGTWADTQYF
>TRBJ2-7|TRBV7-2|NA|TRBD2
TGTGCCAGCAGCTCCGCCGGGACTAGCGGGGGGGCAAACGAGCAGTACTTC
CASSSAGTSGGANEQYF
>TRBJ1-1|TRBV18|NA|NA
TGTGCCAGCATCCCAACAAGAAACACTGAAGCTTTCTTT
CASIPTRNTEAFF
>TRBJ2-7|TRBV11-2|few|NA
TGTGCCAGCAGCTTAGCGGGAGCCGATAGCTCCTACGAGCAGTACTTC
CASSLAGADSSYEQYF
>TRBJ2-2|TRBV5-6|NA|NA
TGTGCCAGCAGCTTCTACAGGGTTCGGACCGGGGAGCTGTTTTTT
CASSFYRVRTGELFF
>TRBJ1-6|TRBV7-9|NA|TRBD1
TGTGCCAGCAGCTTAGGCCCGGGACAGGGGCGATTAAATTCACCCCTCCACTTT
CASSLGPGQGRLNSPLHF
>TRBJ2-5|TRBV4-1|once|TRBD2
TGCGCCAGCAGCCAAGGTGGGACTAGCGGGAATATGGAGACCCAGTACTTC
CASSQGGTSGNMETQYF
>TRBJ2-7|TRBV11-2|NA|TRBD1
TGTGCCAGCAGCCGAGGAATCGGGACAGGAGAAGGCGAGCAGTACTTC
CASSRGIGTGEGEQYF
>TRBJ1-3|TRBV9|NA|TRBD1
TGTGCCAGCAGCCTAGGGGGCCAGGCTGGAAACACCATATATTTT
CASSLGGQAGNTIYF
>TRBJ1-2|TRBV6-1|NA|TRBD1
TGTGCCAGCAGTGATGGACAGGGGCCCGGCTATGGCTACACCTTC
CASSDGQGPGYGYTF
>TRBJ2-7|TRBV19|NA|TRBD1
TGTGCCAGTAGTACAGGGGGCGGGCACGAGCAGTACTTC
CASSTGGGHEQYF
>TRBJ2-5|TRBV7-9|NA|NA
TGTGCCAGCAGCTTAGAATCTGCGAAAGAGACCCAGTACTTC
CASSLESAKETQYF
>TRBJ2-2|TRBV10-2|NA|NA
TGCGCCAGCAGGTCGGACTGGGCGAACACCGGGGAGCTGTTTTTT
CASRSDWANTGELFF
>TRBJ1-5|TRBV7-9|NA|NA
TGTTCCAGCAGCTTAGATCCGGGAGGGACCCAGCATTTT
CSSSLDPGGTQHF
>TRBJ1-5|TRBV30|NA|NA
TGTGCCTGGAGTGTGGGCGGGGGCAATCAGCCCCAGCATTTT
CAWSVGGGNQPQHF
>TRBJ2-1|TRBV4-3|NA|TRBD2
TGCGCCAGCAGCCAAGATCTGAGCGGGGGTATGAATGAGCAGTTCTTC
CASSQDLSGGMNEQFF
>TRBJ2-7|TRBV6-1|once|NA
TGTGCCAGCAGTAGCCGGGACTTTTACTACGAGCAGTACTTC
CASSSRDFYYEQYF
>TRBJ2-2|TRBV7-6|NA|TRBD1
TGTGCCAGCAGCAGCCTCAGGGGGCAGACCGGGGAGCTGTTTTTT
CASSSLRGQTGELFF
>TRBJ1-5|TRBV19|few|NA
TGTGCCAGTAGTCTATCAGGGGCCTTGCTTAGCAATCAGCCCCAGCATTTT
CASSLSGALLSNQPQHF
>TRBJ1-1|TRBV7-9|NA|TRBD1
TGTGCCAGCAGGAAATTTACAGGGGAGCCTGAAGCTTTCTTT
CASRKFTGEPEAFF
>TRBJ1-4|TRBV5-5|NA|NA
TGTGCCAGCAGGACGGGAGGGGCGCCAACTAATGAAAAACTGTTTTTT
CASRTGGAPTNEKLFF
>TRBJ1-5|TRBV6-5|few|NA
TGTGCCAGCAGCGCTACTTGGTCTGGCAATCAGCCCCAGCATTTT
CASSATWSGNQPQHF
>TRBJ2-2|TRBV5-1|NA|NA
TGCGCCAGCAGCTTGGATGGAGGGTCGAATACCGGGGAGCTGTTTTTT
CASSLDGGSNTGELFF
>TRBJ2-3|TRBV7-3|NA|NA
TGTGCCAGCAGCTTCTTGGGGCCAGGGTCTTCAACAGATACGCAGTATTTT
CASSFLGPGSSTDTQYF
>TRBJ1-1|TRBV6-6|NA|NA
TGTGCCAGCAACCGAGACACATCCATGAACACTGAAGCTTTCTTT
CASNRDTSMNTEAFF
>TRBJ2-2|TRBV18|NA|NA
TGTGCCAGCTCACCGAGGGAACGGGAGCTGTTTTTT
CASSPRERELFF
>TRBJ1-6|TRBV30|NA|TRBD1
TGTGCCTGGAGTAGAAGGACAGGGAGCGTCGCTAATTCACCCCTCCACTTT
CAWSRRTGSVANSPLHF
>TRBJ2-2|TRBV2|NA|TRBD2
TGTGCCAGCAAACTAGCGGACACCGGGGAGCTGTTTTTT
CASKLADTGELFF
>TRBJ1-2|TRBV5-4|NA|NA
TGTGCCAGCAGCTTGGTGGGGGGGAGGCCTTATAACTATGGCTACACCTTC
CASSLVGGRPYNYGYTF
>TRBJ1-6|TRBV6-6|NA|NA
TGTGCCAGCACACACTCGGGGTTAGTTGGGGCACCCCTCCACTTT
CASTHSGLVGAPLHF
>TRBJ1-6|TRBV7-2|once|NA
TGTGCCAGCGAGTCTTTCAGAGGTTCACCCCTCCACTTT
CASESFRGSPLHF
>TRBJ2-2|TRBV9|few|NA
TGTGCCAGCAGCATTGCAACGGGCACCGGGGAGCTGTTTTTT
CASSIATGTGELFF
>TRBJ2-3|TRBV5-6|NA|TRBD2
TGTGCCAGCAGCGGGACTAGCGGGGCAGATACGCAGTATTTT
CASSGTSGADTQYF